A selection of T cell receptor beta chains follows, all from one sample in a study of early T cells in non-severe SARS-CoV-2 infection. TCRdb passed the 5' RACE reads through MiXCR, listing each CDR3 protein once. There are some 98,000 distinct CDR3 sequences in the sample; 9.5% to 12% occur only once, and around 5.1% lies in the top ten. Sequencing was carried out using whole blood. These receptors all come from an adult who was a healthcare worker with PCR-confirmed SARS-CoV-2 infection or an uninfected control (not recorded which). The CDR3 runs from the conserved cysteine through the conserved F or W. The order of the fields is V gene, clone size, J gene, D gene, CDR3 DNA, CDR3 protein. A D gene is named only where the DNA matches it firmly. A row's size may be missing; if present it is once, few, many or a size class.

V gene: TRBV2
clone size: few
J gene: TRBJ1-6
D gene: -
CDR3 DNA: TGTGCCAGCAGTCAGGAGGGATCCTATAATTCACCCCTCCACTTT
CDR3 protein: CASSQEGSYNSPLHF

V gene: TRBV6-6
clone size: many
J gene: TRBJ2-7
D gene: TRBD1
CDR3 DNA: TGTGCCTGGAAAACCGGGACAGTTCGGTACGAGCAGTACTTC
CDR3 protein: CAWKTGTVRYEQYF

V gene: TRBV30
clone size: few
J gene: TRBJ2-3
D gene: -
CDR3 DNA: TGTGCCTGGAGTGTGGGCAGAACCACAGATACGCAGTATTTT
CDR3 protein: CAWSVGRTTDTQYF

V gene: TRBV7-9
clone size: many
J gene: TRBJ2-3
D gene: -
CDR3 DNA: TGTGCCAGCAGCCTCCCCTGGGGACGGGGTAGAGATACGCAGTATTTT
CDR3 protein: CASSLPWGRGRDTQYF

V gene: TRBV12-3/TRBV12-4
clone size: many
J gene: TRBJ1-2
D gene: -
CDR3 DNA: TGTGCCAGCAGTTTTAAGCGGGGTCAAGGCTACACCTTC
CDR3 protein: CASSFKRGQGYTF

V gene: TRBV7-9
clone size: few
J gene: TRBJ1-2
D gene: -
CDR3 DNA: TGTGCCAGCAGCCCGGACGGGAGGCATTATGGCTACACCTTC
CDR3 protein: CASSPDGRHYGYTF

V gene: TRBV7-9
clone size: many
J gene: TRBJ2-1
D gene: TRBD1
CDR3 DNA: TGTGCCAGCAGCGCTACTCCGGGACAGGGGGCGGGGGAGCAGTTCTTC
CDR3 protein: CASSATPGQGAGEQFF

V gene: TRBV20-1
clone size: few
J gene: TRBJ2-3
D gene: TRBD2
CDR3 DNA: TGCAGTGCTATTAGCGGGGGGGCGCCCACAGATACGCAGTATTTT
CDR3 protein: CSAISGGAPTDTQYF

V gene: TRBV7-8
clone size: many
J gene: TRBJ2-1
D gene: TRBD2
CDR3 DNA: TGTGCCAGCAGCTTAGCGGGAGGGCCTATTGGGTCCTACAATGAGCAGTTCTTC
CDR3 protein: CASSLAGGPIGSYNEQFF

V gene: TRBV29-1
clone size: many
J gene: TRBJ2-1
D gene: TRBD2
CDR3 DNA: TGCAGCGTTGAAGATAGCGGGGGCCGACCCTACAATGAGCAGTTCTTC
CDR3 protein: CSVEDSGGRPYNEQFF

V gene: TRBV7-3
clone size: few
J gene: TRBJ2-6
D gene: -
CDR3 DNA: TGTGCCAGCAGCTTAAGAGGGACCCTAAGCTCTGGGGCCAACGTCCTGACTTTC
CDR3 protein: CASSLRGTLSSGANVLTF

V gene: TRBV7-9
clone size: many
J gene: TRBJ2-7
D gene: TRBD1
CDR3 DNA: TGTGCCAGCAGCTTCACAGGGGGGACCTACGAGCAGTACTTC
CDR3 protein: CASSFTGGTYEQYF

V gene: TRBV7-9
clone size: -
J gene: TRBJ1-1
D gene: TRBD1
CDR3 DNA: TGTGCCAGCAGCCAATTCCAGGGGGGGACTGAAGCTTTCTTT
CDR3 protein: CASSQFQGGTEAFF

V gene: TRBV7-2
clone size: many
J gene: TRBJ2-1
D gene: -
CDR3 DNA: TGTGCCAGCAGCTTAAAGGAGGGGCTTAGCTCCTACAATGAGCAGTTCTTC
CDR3 protein: CASSLKEGLSSYNEQFF

V gene: TRBV7-3
clone size: -
J gene: TRBJ2-1
D gene: -
CDR3 DNA: TGTGCCAGCAGCCTCATCGGGGGATTGTACAATGAGCAGTTCTTC
CDR3 protein: CASSLIGGLYNEQFF

V gene: TRBV11-2
clone size: few
J gene: TRBJ2-3
D gene: -
CDR3 DNA: TGTGCCAGCAGCCGCGGAGGAACTAGCACAGATACGCAGTATTTT
CDR3 protein: CASSRGGTSTDTQYF

V gene: TRBV9
clone size: -
J gene: TRBJ1-2
D gene: -
CDR3 DNA: TGTGCCAGCAGCCCGAGTCGTGGCTACACCTTC
CDR3 protein: CASSPSRGYTF

V gene: TRBV12-3/TRBV12-4
clone size: many
J gene: TRBJ2-2
D gene: -
CDR3 DNA: TGTGCCAGCAGTTTACGAGGAATCGGGGAGCTGTTTTTT
CDR3 protein: CASSLRGIGELFF

V gene: TRBV3-1
clone size: many
J gene: TRBJ1-2
D gene: -
CDR3 DNA: TGTGCCAGCAGCAAAAATTCACAGGGCGGCTATGGCTACACCTTC
CDR3 protein: CASSKNSQGGYGYTF

V gene: TRBV7-8
clone size: many
J gene: TRBJ2-3
D gene: -
CDR3 DNA: TGTGCCAGCAGCCAAAGCCAGGGGCCTTGGACAGATACGCAGTATTTT
CDR3 protein: CASSQSQGPWTDTQYF

V gene: TRBV4-1
clone size: few
J gene: TRBJ1-2
D gene: -
CDR3 DNA: TGCGCCAGCAGCCAAGATCATCGGGACTGGAACTATGGCTACACCTTC
CDR3 protein: CASSQDHRDWNYGYTF

V gene: TRBV2
clone size: many
J gene: TRBJ2-1
D gene: -
CDR3 DNA: TGTGCCAGCAGTCGGAGGAATGAGCAGTTCTTC
CDR3 protein: CASSRRNEQFF

V gene: TRBV12-3/TRBV12-4
clone size: -
J gene: TRBJ1-2
D gene: -
CDR3 DNA: TGTGCCAGCAGCGTAGGGTTGACTAACTATGGCTACACCTTC
CDR3 protein: CASSVGLTNYGYTF

V gene: TRBV28
clone size: -
J gene: TRBJ1-4
D gene: TRBD1
CDR3 DNA: TGTGCCAGCAGTGGCCCGGGACAGGGCGAAGAAAAACTGTTTTTT
CDR3 protein: CASSGPGQGEEKLFF

V gene: TRBV7-9
clone size: many
J gene: TRBJ2-5
D gene: TRBD2
CDR3 DNA: TGTGCCAGCAGCTTAGCCGGACTAGTTGGCGAGACCCAGTACTTC
CDR3 protein: CASSLAGLVGETQYF

V gene: TRBV6-2/TRBV6-3
clone size: many
J gene: TRBJ1-1
D gene: -
CDR3 DNA: TGTGCCAGCAGTACCGACCCGAACACTGAAGCTTTCTTT
CDR3 protein: CASSTDPNTEAFF

V gene: TRBV7-9
clone size: many
J gene: TRBJ1-1
D gene: TRBD1
CDR3 DNA: TGTGCCAGCAGCTTAGACGGGACAGGGTATACTGAAGCTTTCTTT
CDR3 protein: CASSLDGTGYTEAFF

V gene: TRBV20-1
clone size: few
J gene: TRBJ1-1
D gene: -
CDR3 DNA: TGCAGTGCTAGTCCCACGAACACTGAAGCTTTCTTT
CDR3 protein: CSASPTNTEAFF

V gene: TRBV19
clone size: many
J gene: TRBJ2-7
D gene: -
CDR3 DNA: TGTGCCAGTAGCTCCAACGGGCTCAGGCCACCTTACGAGCAGTACTTC
CDR3 protein: CASSSNGLRPPYEQYF

V gene: TRBV5-1
clone size: -
J gene: TRBJ1-1
D gene: -
CDR3 DNA: TGCGCCAGCAGCTTGCTTAGGGCCGCTGAAGCTTTCTTT
CDR3 protein: CASSLLRAAEAFF

V gene: TRBV20-1
clone size: few
J gene: TRBJ2-4
D gene: -
CDR3 DNA: TGCAGTGCTATAGGGGGGCAGCGACTGTCCCCGTACTTC
CDR3 protein: CSAIGGQRLSPYF

V gene: TRBV18
clone size: many
J gene: TRBJ2-7
D gene: -
CDR3 DNA: TGTGCCAGCTCACCCTCTAGGGACGAGCAGTACTTC
CDR3 protein: CASSPSRDEQYF

V gene: TRBV6-6
clone size: many
J gene: TRBJ2-5
D gene: -
CDR3 DNA: TGTGCCAGCAGTTACGAGGCCCTCCAAGAGACCCAGTACTTC
CDR3 protein: CASSYEALQETQYF

V gene: TRBV29-1
clone size: many
J gene: TRBJ1-1
D gene: -
CDR3 DNA: TGCAGCGTTTTAAAGGTGAACACTGAAGCTTTCTTT
CDR3 protein: CSVLKVNTEAFF

V gene: TRBV2
clone size: -
J gene: TRBJ1-1
D gene: -
CDR3 DNA: TGTGCCAGCAGTAGGGTACAGGGAAGTGACACTGAAGCTTTCTTT
CDR3 protein: CASSRVQGSDTEAFF

V gene: TRBV10-2
clone size: -
J gene: TRBJ1-2
D gene: TRBD1
CDR3 DNA: TGCGCCAGCAGTGAGACAGGGGAAGGCTACACCTTC
CDR3 protein: CASSETGEGYTF

V gene: TRBV7-9
clone size: many
J gene: TRBJ2-1
D gene: -
CDR3 DNA: TGTGCCAGCAGCTTAACGGGAGCGGAATATGAGCAGTTCTTC
CDR3 protein: CASSLTGAEYEQFF

V gene: TRBV12-3/TRBV12-4
clone size: many
J gene: TRBJ1-5
D gene: -
CDR3 DNA: TGTGCCAGCAGTTCCCAACAGGGCCATCAGCCCCAGCATTTT
CDR3 protein: CASSSQQGHQPQHF

V gene: TRBV20-1
clone size: many
J gene: TRBJ1-1
D gene: -
CDR3 DNA: TGCAGTGCTACTTATTACAGCCCTGAAGCTTTCTTT
CDR3 protein: CSATYYSPEAFF

V gene: TRBV21-1
clone size: -
J gene: TRBJ2-3
D gene: -
CDR3 DNA: TGTGCCAGCAGCACTGCCGGGACTGAGCCCACAGATACGCAGTATTTT
CDR3 protein: CASSTAGTEPTDTQYF

V gene: TRBV24-1
clone size: -
J gene: TRBJ2-7
D gene: -
CDR3 DNA: TGTGCCAACCTACACGCTACCTACGAGCAGTACTTC
CDR3 protein: CANLHATYEQYF

V gene: TRBV5-1
clone size: many
J gene: TRBJ1-6
D gene: -
CDR3 DNA: TGCGCCAGCAGCTTGAATGGGATAGCAAATTCACCCCTCCACTTT
CDR3 protein: CASSLNGIANSPLHF

V gene: TRBV18
clone size: many
J gene: TRBJ1-6
D gene: -
CDR3 DNA: TGTGCCAGCTCACCGGGACGGCAATTTAATTCACCCCTCCACTTT
CDR3 protein: CASSPGRQFNSPLHF

V gene: TRBV29-1
clone size: -
J gene: TRBJ1-2
D gene: -
CDR3 DNA: TGCAGCGTAGAGGGCTACACCTTC
CDR3 protein: CSVEGYTF

V gene: TRBV12-3/TRBV12-4
clone size: many
J gene: TRBJ1-1
D gene: -
CDR3 DNA: TGTGCCAGCAGCCACATACTTACCATGAACACTGAAGCTTTCTTT
CDR3 protein: CASSHILTMNTEAFF

V gene: TRBV29-1
clone size: -
J gene: TRBJ1-1
D gene: -
CDR3 DNA: TGCAGCGGACGTAAGGGGAGAGACACTGAAGCTTTCTTT
CDR3 protein: CSGRKGRDTEAFF

V gene: TRBV6-6
clone size: few
J gene: TRBJ2-3
D gene: TRBD2
CDR3 DNA: TGTGCCAGCAGTTACGCAGCCGGGAGGGCCACAGATACGCAGTATTTT
CDR3 protein: CASSYAAGRATDTQYF